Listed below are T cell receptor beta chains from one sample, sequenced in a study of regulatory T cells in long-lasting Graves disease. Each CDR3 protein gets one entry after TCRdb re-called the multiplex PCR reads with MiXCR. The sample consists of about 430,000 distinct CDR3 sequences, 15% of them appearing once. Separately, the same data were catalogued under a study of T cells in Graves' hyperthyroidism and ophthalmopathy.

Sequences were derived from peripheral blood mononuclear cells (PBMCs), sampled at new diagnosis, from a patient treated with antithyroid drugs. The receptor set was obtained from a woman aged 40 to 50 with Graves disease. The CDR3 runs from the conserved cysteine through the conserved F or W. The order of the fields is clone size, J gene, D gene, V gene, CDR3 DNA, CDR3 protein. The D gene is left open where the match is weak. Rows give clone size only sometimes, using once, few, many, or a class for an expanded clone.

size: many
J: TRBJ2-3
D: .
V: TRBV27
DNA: TGTGCCAGCAGTTTATGGGCTAGCGAATACACAGATACGCAGTATTTT
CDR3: CASSLWASEYTDTQYF

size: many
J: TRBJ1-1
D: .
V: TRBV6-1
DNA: TGTGCCAGCAGTGAGGGGACATCGATGAACACTGAAGCTTTCTTT
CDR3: CASSEGTSMNTEAFF

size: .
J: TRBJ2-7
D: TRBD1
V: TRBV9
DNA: TGTGCCAGCAGCGCGTGGGACAGGGGGATGAACGAGCAGTACTTC
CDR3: CASSAWDRGMNEQYF

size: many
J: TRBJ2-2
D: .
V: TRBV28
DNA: TGTGCCAGCAGTTTCATAAGTACCGGGGAGCTGTTTTTT
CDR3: CASSFISTGELFF

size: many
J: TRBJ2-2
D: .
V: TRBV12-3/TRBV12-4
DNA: TGTGCCAGCATGAGCAGGGGATCGAACACCGGGGAGCTGCTTTTT
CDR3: CASMSRGSNTGELLF

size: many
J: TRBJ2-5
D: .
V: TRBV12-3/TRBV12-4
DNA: TGTGCCAGCAGTCCCGCCGCGGCGGACAGACCCTACGAGGAGACCCAGTACTTC
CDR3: CASSPAAADRPYEETQYF

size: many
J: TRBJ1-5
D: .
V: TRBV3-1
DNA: TGTGCCAGCAGCCAGGGAGGTGGCAATCAGCCCCAGCATTTT
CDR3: CASSQGGGNQPQHF

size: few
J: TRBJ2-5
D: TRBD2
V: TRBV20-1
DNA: TGCAGTGCTAGCCCCCTACGGGAGGGGCAAGAGACCCAGTACTTC
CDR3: CSASPLREGQETQYF

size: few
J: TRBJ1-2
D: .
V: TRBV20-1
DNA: TGCAGTGCTAGACCCGGGACTTCAAACTATGGCTACACCTTC
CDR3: CSARPGTSNYGYTF

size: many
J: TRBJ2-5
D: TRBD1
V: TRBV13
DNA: TGCGCCAGCAGCCCCCGAGAGGGACAGGGGGTGAAAGAGACCCAGTACTTC
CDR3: CASSPREGQGVKETQYF

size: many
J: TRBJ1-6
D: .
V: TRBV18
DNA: TGTGCCAGCTCACCCCCACAGGGTCCCCTCCACTTT
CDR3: CASSPPQGPLHF

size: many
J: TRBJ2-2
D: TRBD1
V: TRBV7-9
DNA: TGTGCCAGCAGCTACACAGGGGGCACCGGGGAGCTGTTTTTT
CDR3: CASSYTGGTGELFF

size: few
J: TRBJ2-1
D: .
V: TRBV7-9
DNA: TGTGCCAGCAGCTCCGGAAACAATGAGCAGTTCTTC
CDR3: CASSSGNNEQFF

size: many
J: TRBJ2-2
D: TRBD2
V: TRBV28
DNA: TGTGCCAGCAGTTTCGCGGGAGGGTTGTCGGGGGAGCTGTTTTTT
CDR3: CASSFAGGLSGELFF

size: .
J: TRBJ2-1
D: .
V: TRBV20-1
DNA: TGCAGTGCTAGAAGAACAGCTGGACTGCCCTGGGACAATGAGCAGTTCTTC
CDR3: CSARRTAGLPWDNEQFF

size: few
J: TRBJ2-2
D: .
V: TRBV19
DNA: TGTGCCAGTAGTGAATTGCGGCGATCGAACACCGGGGAGCTGTTTTTT
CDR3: CASSELRRSNTGELFF

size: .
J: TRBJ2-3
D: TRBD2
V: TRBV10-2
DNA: TGCGCCAGCAGTGATCTACTAGCGGGAGACACAGATACGCAGTATTTT
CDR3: CASSDLLAGDTDTQYF

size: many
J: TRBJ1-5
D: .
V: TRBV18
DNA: TGTGCCAGCTCACCCCCCGAAGTGGCCCAGCATTTT
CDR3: CASSPPEVAQHF

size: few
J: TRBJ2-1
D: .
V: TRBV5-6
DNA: TGTGCCAGCAGCTTGGTTCCAGGGAAAGCCTACAATGAGCAGTTCTTC
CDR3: CASSLVPGKAYNEQFF

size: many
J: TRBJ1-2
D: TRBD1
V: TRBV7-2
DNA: TGTGCCAGCAGCTTAGGGCAGGGGGCTTATGGCTACACCTTC
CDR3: CASSLGQGAYGYTF

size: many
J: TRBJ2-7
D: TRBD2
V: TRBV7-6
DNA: TGTGCCAGCAGCTTAGGGACTAGCGGGAGCACCTACGAGCAGTACTTC
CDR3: CASSLGTSGSTYEQYF

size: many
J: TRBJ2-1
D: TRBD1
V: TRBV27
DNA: TGTGCCAGCAGTTTTGGACAGGGCATTGGTGAGCAGTTCTTC
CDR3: CASSFGQGIGEQFF

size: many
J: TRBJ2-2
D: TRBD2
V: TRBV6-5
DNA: TGTGCCAGCAGTTACTCGCGACTAGCGGGAACCACCGGGGAGCTGTTTTTT
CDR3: CASSYSRLAGTTGELFF

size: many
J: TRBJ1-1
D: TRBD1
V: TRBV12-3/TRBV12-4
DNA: TGTGCCAGCAATCGACCGGGACAGGGGTACACTGAAGCTTTCTTT
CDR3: CASNRPGQGYTEAFF

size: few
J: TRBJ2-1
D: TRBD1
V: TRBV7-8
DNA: TGTGCCAGCAGCTTAGTATCCGTGGGACAGGGGAACTACAATGAGCAGTTCTTC
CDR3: CASSLVSVGQGNYNEQFF

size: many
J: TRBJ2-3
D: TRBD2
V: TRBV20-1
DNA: TGCAGTGCCGCGGTGGCTAGCGGGGGCACAGATACGCAGTATTTT
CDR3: CSAAVASGGTDTQYF

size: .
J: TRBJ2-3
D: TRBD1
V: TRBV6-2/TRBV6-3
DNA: TGTGCCAGCGACCGGGACAGGTACACAGATACGCAGTATTTT
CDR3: CASDRDRYTDTQYF

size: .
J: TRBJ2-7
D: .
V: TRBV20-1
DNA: TGCAGTGCCCCAGCCCGGGACATGAACTACGAGCAGTACTTC
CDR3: CSAPARDMNYEQYF

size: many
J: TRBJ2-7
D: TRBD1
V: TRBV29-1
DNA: TGCAGCGTTGCAACACCGGGACAGGGAGCGGAGCAGTACTTC
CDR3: CSVATPGQGAEQYF

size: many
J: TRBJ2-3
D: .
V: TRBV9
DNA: TGTGCCAGCAGCGTAGAAGGGCAGGACACAGATACGCAGTATTTT
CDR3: CASSVEGQDTDTQYF

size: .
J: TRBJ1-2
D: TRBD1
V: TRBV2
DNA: TGTGCCAGCAGGAAGGATACAGGGGTTGGCTACACCTTC
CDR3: CASRKDTGVGYTF

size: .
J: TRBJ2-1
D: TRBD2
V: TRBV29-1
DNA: TGCAGCGTTACTGGAGGGCTAGCGGGAGCCGAGCAGTTCTTC
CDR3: CSVTGGLAGAEQFF

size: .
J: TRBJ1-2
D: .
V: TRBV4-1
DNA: TGCGCCAGCAGCCAAGAGGGTTGGGGAGAAGATGGCTACACCTTC
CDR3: CASSQEGWGEDGYTF

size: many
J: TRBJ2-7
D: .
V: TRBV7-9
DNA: TGTGCCAGCAGCTTAGCGGGAGGCACCCACGAGCAGTACTTC
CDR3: CASSLAGGTHEQYF

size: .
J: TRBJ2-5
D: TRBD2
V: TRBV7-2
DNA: TGTGCCAGCAGCTTATTTACTAGCGGGATTGGAGAGACCCAGTACTTC
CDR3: CASSLFTSGIGETQYF

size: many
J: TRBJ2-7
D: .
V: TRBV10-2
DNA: TGCGCCAGCAGTGAGATCGGGACCGCCTCCTACGAGCAGTACTTC
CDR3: CASSEIGTASYEQYF

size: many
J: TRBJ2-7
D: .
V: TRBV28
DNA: TGTGCCAGCAGTTTGGCTTTGAGGGACGAGCAGTACTTC
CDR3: CASSLALRDEQYF

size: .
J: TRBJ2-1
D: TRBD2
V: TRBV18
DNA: TGTGCCAGCTCACCTGGGACTAGCGGGACCCGCTCCTACAATGAGCAGTTCTTC
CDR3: CASSPGTSGTRSYNEQFF

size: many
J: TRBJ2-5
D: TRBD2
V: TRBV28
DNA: TGTGCCAGCAGTGCCTCCCTTTTGGCGGGAGAAGTCGTGAGGGAGACCCAGTACTTC
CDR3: CASSASLLAGEVVRETQYF

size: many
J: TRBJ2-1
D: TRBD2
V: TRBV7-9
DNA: TGTGCCAGCAGCTTAGCGGCCGGGGGGGCGATTGGCGGGATATACAATGAGCAGTTCTTC
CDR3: CASSLAAGGAIGGIYNEQFF

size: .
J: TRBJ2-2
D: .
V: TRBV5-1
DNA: TGCGCCAGCAGCCCCTTATCCTACACCGGGGAGCTGTTTTTT
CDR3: CASSPLSYTGELFF

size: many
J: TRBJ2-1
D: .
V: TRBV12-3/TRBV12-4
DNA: TGTGCCAGCAGTTTTGGTTCAATGGCATGGCCTGAGCAGTTCTTC
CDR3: CASSFGSMAWPEQFF

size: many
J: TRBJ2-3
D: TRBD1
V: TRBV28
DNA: TGTGCCAGCATCCAGGGACAGCGCCCAGATACGCAGTATTTT
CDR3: CASIQGQRPDTQYF

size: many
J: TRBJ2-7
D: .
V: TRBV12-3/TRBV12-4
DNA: TGTGCCAGCAGTTTATCCGGAACCTACGAGCAGTACTTC
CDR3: CASSLSGTYEQYF

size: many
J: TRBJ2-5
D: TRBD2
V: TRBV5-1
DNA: TGCGCCAGCAGCTTGGGGATAGCGGGACCCCCGGACGAGACCCAGTACTTC
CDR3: CASSLGIAGPPDETQYF

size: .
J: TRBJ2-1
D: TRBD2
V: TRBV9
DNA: TGTGCCAGCAGCGTAGTGGCGGGAGAGGAGTTCTTC
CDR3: CASSVVAGEEFF